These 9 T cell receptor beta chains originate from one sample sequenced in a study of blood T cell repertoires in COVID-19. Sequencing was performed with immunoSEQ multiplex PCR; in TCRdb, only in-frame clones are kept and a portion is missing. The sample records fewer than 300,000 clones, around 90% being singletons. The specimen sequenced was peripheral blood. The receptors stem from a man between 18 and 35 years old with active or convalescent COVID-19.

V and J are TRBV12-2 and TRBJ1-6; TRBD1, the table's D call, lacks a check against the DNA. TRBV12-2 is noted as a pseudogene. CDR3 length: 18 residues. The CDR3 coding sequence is TGTGCAAGTCGCTTAGAGTTCTCTGGGCAGGGGTATAATTCACCCCTCCACTTT. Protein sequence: CASRLEFSGQGYNSPLHF.

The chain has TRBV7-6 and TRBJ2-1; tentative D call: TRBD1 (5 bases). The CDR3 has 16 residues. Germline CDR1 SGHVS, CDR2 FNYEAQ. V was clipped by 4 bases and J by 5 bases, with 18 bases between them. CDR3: CASSYNRPPVDNEQFF. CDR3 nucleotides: TGTGCCAGCAGCTACAACAGGCCCCCGGTGGACAATGAGCAGTTCTTC.

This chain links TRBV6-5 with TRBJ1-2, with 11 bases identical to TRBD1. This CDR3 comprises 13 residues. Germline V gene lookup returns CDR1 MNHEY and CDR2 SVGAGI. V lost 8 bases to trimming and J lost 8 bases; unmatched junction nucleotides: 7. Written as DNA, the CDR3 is TGTGCCAGCGGGGGACAGGGGGATCGCGGCTACACCTTC. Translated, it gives CASGGQGDRGYTF.

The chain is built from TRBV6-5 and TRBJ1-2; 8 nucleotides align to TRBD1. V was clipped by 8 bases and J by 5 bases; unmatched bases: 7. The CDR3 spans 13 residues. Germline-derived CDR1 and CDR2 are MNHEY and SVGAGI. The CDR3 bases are TGTGCCAGCTGGACAGGGATCATATATGGCTACACCTTC. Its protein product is CASWTGIIYGYTF.

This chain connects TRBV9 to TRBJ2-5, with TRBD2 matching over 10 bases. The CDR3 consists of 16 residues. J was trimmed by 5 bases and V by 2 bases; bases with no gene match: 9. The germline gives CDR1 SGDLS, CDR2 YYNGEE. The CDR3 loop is CASSVGSGGVSETQYF. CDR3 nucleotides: TGTGCCAGCAGCGTTGGGAGCGGGGGGGTATCGGAGACCCAGTACTTC. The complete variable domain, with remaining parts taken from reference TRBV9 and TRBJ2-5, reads DSGVTQTPKHLITATGQRVTLRCSPRSGDLSVYWYQQSLDQGLQFLIQYYNGEERAKGNILERFSAQQFPDLHSELNLSSLELGDSALYFCASSVGSGGVSETQYFGPGTRLLVL.

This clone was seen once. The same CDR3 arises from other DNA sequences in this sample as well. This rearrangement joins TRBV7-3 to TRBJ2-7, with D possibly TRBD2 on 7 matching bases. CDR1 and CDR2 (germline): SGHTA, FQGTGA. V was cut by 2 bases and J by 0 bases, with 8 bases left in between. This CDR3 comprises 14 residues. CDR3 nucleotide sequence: TGTGCCAGCAGCTTAGGGGGGGCCTCCTACGAGCAGTACTTC. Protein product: CASSLGGASYEQYF.

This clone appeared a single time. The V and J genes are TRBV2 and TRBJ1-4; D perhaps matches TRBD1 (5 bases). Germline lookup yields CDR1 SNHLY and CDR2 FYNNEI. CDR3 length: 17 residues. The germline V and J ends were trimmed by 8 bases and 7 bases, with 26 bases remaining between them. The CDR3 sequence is CASCRRPPSPGGEKLFF. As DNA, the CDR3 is TGTGCCAGCTGTCGGAGGCCTCCCTCCCCCGGGGGTGAAAAACTGTTTTTT. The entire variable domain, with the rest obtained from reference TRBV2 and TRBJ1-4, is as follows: EPEVTQTPSHQVTQMGQEVILRCVPISNHLYFYWYRQILGQKVEFLVSFYNNEISEKSEIFDDQFSVERPDGSNFTLKIRSTKLEDSAMYFCASCRRPPSPGGEKLFFGSGTQLSVL.

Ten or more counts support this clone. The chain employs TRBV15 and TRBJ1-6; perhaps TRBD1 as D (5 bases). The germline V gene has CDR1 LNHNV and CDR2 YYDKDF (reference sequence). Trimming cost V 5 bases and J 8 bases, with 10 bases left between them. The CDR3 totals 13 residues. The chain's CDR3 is CATSPPGYSPLHF. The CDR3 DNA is TGTGCCACCAGCCCTCCAGGGTATTCACCCCTCCACTTT.

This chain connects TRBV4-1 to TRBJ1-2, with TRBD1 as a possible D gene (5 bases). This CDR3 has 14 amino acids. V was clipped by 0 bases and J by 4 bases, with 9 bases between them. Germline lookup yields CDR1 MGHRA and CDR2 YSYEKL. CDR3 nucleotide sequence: TGCGCCAGCAGCCAAGATTACAGGACCTATGGCTACACCTTC. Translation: CASSQDYRTYGYTF.